A single sample is the source of the 13 T cell receptor beta chains below, sequenced in a study of T cell repertoires in cytomegalovirus infection. Their target antigens are unknown. MiXCR, applied by TCRdb to the reads, yields one record per CDR3 protein. The profile shows about 310,000 distinct CDR3 sequences, around 25% of them singletons. The starting material was cultured PBMCs, obtained from culture after CMV antigen stimulation. Receptors were obtained from a human donor in good health (CMV status not recorded). Some clones in this sample may be carry-over from other donors' samples.

This clonotype was seen repeatedly, ten times or more. The V and J genes are TRBV6-2 or TRBV6-3 and TRBJ2-7; the match to TRBD2 covers 12 bases. V lost 11 bases to trimming and J lost 4 bases; unmatched junction nucleotides: 12. The CDR3 length is 15 residues. CDR1 is MNHEY, CDR2 SVGEGT, per germline. The DNA for the CDR3 is TGTGCCGCACGCCCGGGACTAGCGGGCTCTTACGAGCAGTACTTC. Translation: CAARPGLAGSYEQYF.

In its sample, this clonotype was seen a few times. The chain employs TRBV12-3 or TRBV12-4 and TRBJ2-5; D remains ambiguous. V was clipped by 6 bases and J by 1 base, with 12 bases between them. The length of the CDR3 is 14 residues. The CDR3: CASRASLIQETQYF. DNA of the CDR3: TGTGCCAGCAGGGCCTCTTTGATCCAAGAGACCCAGTACTTC.

J is TRBJ2-3 and V is TRBV4-3, with no clear D. Germline V gene data show CDR1 as LGHNA and CDR2 as YSLEER. The CDR3 is 13 amino acids. The V end was cut by 0 bases, the J end by 4 bases, with 5 bases between. This CDR3 is CASSQDVADTQYF. The CDR3, as DNA: TGCGCCAGCAGCCAAGATGTGGCAGATACGCAGTATTTT.

The chain carries TRBV7-8 and TRBJ2-1; the D gene is possibly TRBD1 (6 bases). This CDR3 spans 15 amino acids. With 5 bases removed from V and 7 bases from J, the gap between germline ends came to 18 bases. The V gene's germline CDR1 is SGHVS and CDR2 FQNEAQ. The CDR3 DNA reads TGTGCCAGCAGCCCAAGCCTAGGGGGAATGAATGAGCAGTTCTTC. It yields the protein CASSPSLGGMNEQFF.

This chain joins TRBV6-5 and TRBJ2-1; 8 bases align to TRBD2. V lost 5 bases and J lost 2; bases outside the gene matches: 5. The CDR3 is 15 amino acids. Germline V gene lookup returns CDR1 MNHEY and CDR2 SVGAGI. The CDR3: CASSPTLAAYNEQFF. CDR3 nucleotides: TGTGCCAGCAGTCCTACACTAGCGGCCTACAATGAGCAGTTCTTC.

The rearrangement uses TRBV11-1 and TRBJ2-5; TRBD1 agrees at 7 bases. Trimming took 5 bases from V and 1 from J; bases not matched to a gene: 10. The CDR3 sequence is 16 residues long. Germline loops: CDR1 SGHAT, CDR2 FQDESV (reference sequence). This CDR3 reads CASSPRQGWGQETQYF. CDR3 in DNA: TGTGCCAGCAGCCCTCGACAGGGTTGGGGCCAAGAGACCCAGTACTTC.

V is TRBV12-3 or TRBV12-4 and J is TRBJ1-3; D is unresolved. CDR3 length: 17 residues. Between the trimmed V and J ends, which lost 3 bases and 1 base, there was a span of 16 bases. The CDR3: CASSFWAPEVSGNTIYF. CDR3 sequence (DNA): TGTGCCAGCAGTTTTTGGGCACCCGAGGTATCTGGAAACACCATATATTTT.

This clonotype occurred a few times. The rearrangement joins TRBV19 to TRBJ1-1; no clear D gene. Germline CDR1 is LNHDA and CDR2 is SQIVND (reference sequence). V gave up 4 bases and J gave up 5 bases, with 17 bases separating them. The length of the CDR3 is 15 residues. The CDR3 DNA sequence: TGTGCCAGTAGTACCCCCGAGCCCGGGCGGACTGAAGCTTTCTTT. Translated, it gives CASSTPEPGRTEAFF.

The chain joins TRBV27 to TRBJ2-2, with D possibly matching TRBD1 (6 bases). The length of the CDR3 is 16 residues. The V end was cut by 2 bases, the J end by 1 base, with 11 bases between. CDR1 and CDR2 (germline): MNHEY, SMNVEV (reference sequence). This CDR3 reads CASSLRRGGNTGELFF. In DNA form, the CDR3 reads TGTGCCAGCAGTTTAAGGCGAGGGGGGAACACCGGGGAGCTGTTTTTT.

J is TRBJ1-1 and V is TRBV25-1, with TRBD1 as a possible D gene (6 bases). CDR3 length: 17 amino acids. V lost 6 bases to trimming and J lost 0 bases, with 20 bases between them. Germline values: CDR1 MGHDK, CDR2 SYGVNS. The CDR3 DNA sequence: TGTGCCAGCAGCCCAATAGGGGGGGGCTCCCTGAACACTGAAGCTTTCTTT. Protein: CASSPIGGGSLNTEAFF. Using reference TRBV25-1 and TRBJ1-1 for the parts outside the CDR3, the full variable domain is EADIYQTPRYLVIGTGKKITLECSQTMGHDKMYWYQQDPGMELHLIHYSYGVNSTEKGDLSSESTVSRIRTEHFPLTLESARPSHTSQYLCASSPIGGGSLNTEAFFGQGTRLTVV.

This clonotype was counted many times. This chain uses TRBV7-2 with TRBJ2-6; unclear D gene. The germline gives CDR1 SGHTA, CDR2 FQGNSA. Deletions cut 8 bases from V and 4 bases from J, with 15 bases between. This CDR3 comprises 15 residues. Here the CDR3 DNA reads TGTGCCAGCTCAATCTATAGCCGGGGGGCCAACGTCCTGACTTTC. Encoded protein: CASSIYSRGANVLTF.

CDR3 residues: CASSYSSGSDEQYF. The CDR3 DNA reads TGTGCCAGCAGTTACTCATCCGGGTCGGACGAGCAGTACTTC. The J gene is TRBJ2-7, the V gene TRBV6-5, with D unresolved. This CDR3 region has 14 residues. V was shortened by 0 bases and J by 5 bases, with 11 bases between the two germline ends. Germline V gene sequence: CDR1 MNHEY, CDR2 SVGAGI.

This clonotype has just a few counts. The chain has TRBV7-2 and TRBJ2-5; D might be TRBD1 or TRBD2, each matching 6 bases. This CDR3 region has 14 residues. Germline CDR1 SGHTA, CDR2 FQGNSA. Trimming pared 5 bases from V and 5 bases from J, leaving 15 bases between. Written as DNA, the CDR3 is TGTGCCAGCAGCCAAGGGGGGAGTTTGGAGACCCAGTACTTC. Translation: CASSQGGSLETQYF.